This TCR beta chain was captured by sequencing in a study of post-analysis software for immune sequencing data. The TCR beta cDNA libraries contained unique molecular identifiers. Each CDR3 protein is one row after TCRdb ran MiXCR on the PCR reads. The top ten clones hold approximately 0.6% of a sample with hundreds of thousands of distinct CDR3 sequences, roughly 27% of them seen once. Study-level findings and limits: Five or six TRBV segments were significantly more frequent in patients than in controls. TRBV5-6, TRBV5-1 and TRBV20-1 were among these segments. The study found significantly lower normalized Chao1 diversity in multiple sclerosis patients than in controls.

On this clonotype itself: Its antigen is not known. One end of the junction does not line up with germline, which may come from a read error.

This CDR3 has 13 residues. The germline V gene has CDR1 ENHRY and CDR2 SYGVKD. The TCR originated in a girl aged 5-17 years with multiple sclerosis. The sample comprised blood. V gene TRBV10-3 combines with J gene TRBJ2-5; D is unresolved. CDR3 protein: CAISDSAQETRYF. The CDR3 nucleotides are TGTGCCATCAGTGACTCAGCGCAAGAGACCCGGTACTTC.